Each of the 27 T cell receptor beta chains below was sequenced from the same sample in a study of blood T cell repertoires in COVID-19 (dated by TCRdb to about 2020). Library preparation employed the immunoSEQ multiplex PCR assay. The table comes from immuneACCESS by way of TCRdb, which keeps in-frame sequences with V and J called. Part of the clones is missing from these tables; in studies checked, under half for an unresolved V gene and the rest for unknown reasons. Here the sample has roughly 35,000 clones; 78% occur a single time. About 7.9% of the sample rests with the top ten. The sequenced sample consisted of peripheral blood. These receptors originate from a woman in her sixties with acute or convalescent COVID-19.

The chain employs TRBV5-6 and TRBJ2-5; 7 nucleotides match TRBD2. This CDR3 contains 16 residues. After removal of 4 bases from V and 5 bases from J, the junction contained 14 bases not matched to a gene. The germline gives CDR1 SGHDT, CDR2 YYEEEE. The CDR3 is CASSQAWGGTSETQYF. The CDR3 bases are TGTGCCAGCAGCCAGGCCTGGGGGGGGACCTCGGAGACCCAGTACTTC.

This clone was counted only a few times. The V call is TRBV7-8, the J call TRBJ2-3, with 8 bases fitting TRBD2. Germline trimming cut 2 bases from V and 6 bases from J; bases unmatched to any gene: 10. The CDR3 is made up of 16 amino acids. Germline V lookup: CDR1 SGHVS, CDR2 FQNEAQ. The CDR3 region is CASSLIFSGVSDTQYF. CDR3 DNA sequence: TGTGCCAGCAGCTTAATCTTTAGCGGGGTATCTGATACGCAGTATTTT.

The V and J genes are TRBV9 and TRBJ2-1, with unresolved D. Trimming left V 1 base short and J 8 bases short, with 7 bases between. CDR1 SGDLS and CDR2 YYNGEE come from the germline V gene. The CDR3 totals 12 residues. The CDR3 DNA is TGTGCCAGCAGCGTACCCCGGGATGAGCAGTTCTTC. Translated: CASSVPRDEQFF.

A few counts support this clone. The CDR3 loop reads CASSQRTEQETQYF. The CDR3 DNA sequence: TGTGCCAGCAGCCAGCGGACAGAACAAGAGACCCAGTACTTC. The chain joins TRBV4-2 to TRBJ2-5, with D possibly TRBD1 on 6 matching bases. V lost 3 bases and J lost 2, with 10 bases in between. The CDR3 is made up of 14 amino acids. Per germline, CDR1 LGHNA and CDR2 YNFKEQ.

The chain is built from TRBV18 and TRBJ1-4; 9 bases are shared with TRBD1. Germline lookup yields CDR1 KGHSH and CDR2 LQKENI. The CDR3 is 15 amino acids. V was clipped by 3 bases and J by 2 bases; unmatched bases: 1. The CDR3 is CASSPGTGTNEKLFF. The CDR3 nucleotides read TGTGCCAGCTCACCCGGGACAGGGACTAATGAAAAACTGTTTTTT.

The J gene is TRBJ1-1, the V gene TRBV12-3 or TRBV12-4; 7 nucleotides align to TRBD1. The CDR3 is 12 residues long. Trimming removed 6 bases from V and 10 bases from J; junction bases left unmatched: 8. The CDR3 sequence is CASRPTGSGAFF. DNA of the CDR3: TGTGCCAGCAGGCCGACAGGGTCAGGAGCTTTCTTT.

The chain combines TRBV5-1 with TRBJ1-1; D possibly corresponds to TRBD1 (5 bases). Per the germline V gene, CDR1 is SGHRS and CDR2 is YFSETQ. The CDR3 consists of 14 residues. V lost 1 base, J lost 3 bases, and 10 bases lay in between. This CDR3 reads CASSLTGFDTEAFF. The CDR3 coding sequence is TGCGCCAGCAGCTTGACAGGTTTTGACACTGAAGCTTTCTTT.

J is TRBJ1-3 and V is TRBV6-6, with no clear D. This CDR3 has 14 amino acids. The germline gives CDR1 MNHNY, CDR2 SVGAGI (reference sequence). V shed 4 bases and J shed 0 bases, with 7 bases lying between them. The CDR3, as DNA: TGTGCCAGCAGTTTTGGCAGCTCTGGAAACACCATATATTTT. It codes for CASSFGSSGNTIYF.

The table lists this clone with a few counts. The chain is built from TRBV30 and TRBJ1-5; 8 positions match TRBD1. The V gene end was trimmed by 6 bases and the J gene end by 5 bases; junction bases not matched to a gene: 9. Germline CDR1 and CDR2: GTSNPN and SVGIG (reference sequence). This CDR3 has 14 residues. This CDR3 is CACAGQVGDQPQHF. Written as DNA, the CDR3 is TGTGCCTGCGCGGGACAGGTAGGTGATCAGCCCCAGCATTTT.

V usage is TRBV6-1 and J usage is TRBJ2-5; D might be TRBD2 (7 bases). The ends were cut back, 2 bases at V and 4 bases at J, with 23 bases in the middle. Germline V gene lookup returns CDR1 MNHNS and CDR2 SASEGT. The CDR3 runs 18 residues. The CDR3 here is CASSETEFGGGARETQYF. The DNA of the CDR3 is TGTGCCAGCAGTGAAACCGAATTTGGGGGGGGCGCACGAGAGACCCAGTACTTC.

The chain joins TRBV29-1 to TRBJ1-4; D might be TRBD1 (5 bases). Trimming removed 1 base at V and 4 bases at J, with 7 bases between. CDR1 is SQVTM, CDR2 ANQGSEA, per germline. CDR3 length: 13 amino acids. The chain's CDR3 is CSVEGGVNEKLFF. The CDR3 nucleotides read TGCAGCGTTGAAGGGGGGGTTAATGAAAAACTGTTTTTT.

V gene TRBV12-3 or TRBV12-4 combines with J gene TRBJ1-2; 10 nucleotides line up with TRBD1. This CDR3 region has 13 residues. With 5 bases clipped from V and 7 bases from J, the junction kept 4 bases outside the gene matches. The CDR3 region is CASSDRGRAGYTF. For the CDR3, the DNA is TGTGCCAGCAGTGACAGGGGGCGCGCTGGCTACACCTTC.

The chain joins TRBV5-1 to TRBJ1-4; D ambiguous. The V gene lost 0 bases and the J gene lost 7 bases, with 7 bases spanning the gap. CDR3 length equals 13 residues. Germline-derived CDR1 and CDR2 are SGHRS and YFSETQ. The CDR3 DNA reads TGCGCCAGCAGCTTGGGACTTGGTGAAAAACTGTTTTTT. Its protein is CASSLGLGEKLFF. The complete variable domain, with remaining parts taken from reference TRBV5-1 and TRBJ1-4, reads KAGVTQTPRYLIKTRGQQVTLSCSPISGHRSVSWYQQTPGQGLQFLFEYFSETQRNKGNFPGRFSGRQFSNSRSEMNVSTLELGDSALYLCASSLGLGEKLFFGSGTQLSVL.

In its sample, this clone was seen a few times. The rearrangement links TRBV29-1 to TRBJ1-2; D uncertain. CDR3 length: 12 residues. Germline V gene lookup returns CDR1 SQVTM and CDR2 ANQGSEA. Trimming took 3 bases from V and 8 from J, leaving 13 bases between them. The CDR3 spells CSVENRGLGYTF. In nucleotides, the CDR3 is TGCAGCGTTGAGAATCGAGGGCTGGGCTACACCTTC.

This chain links TRBV9 with TRBJ2-2, with TRBD1 matching over 8 bases. V gave up 6 bases and J gave up 2 bases; unmatched junction bases: 9. Germline CDR1 SGDLS, CDR2 YYNGEE. This CDR3 spans 16 amino acids. DNA for the CDR3: TGTGCCAGCACCGCCCGGACAGGGTCCAACACCGGGGAGCTGTTTTTT. Translation: CASTARTGSNTGELFF.

The genes are TRBV5-1 and TRBJ2-2, with D tentatively TRBD2 (7 bases). This CDR3 has 17 residues. The ends were cut back, 4 bases at V and 5 bases at J, with 21 bases in the middle. Looked up from germline, CDR1 is SGHRS and CDR2 is YFSETQ. CDR3 region: CASSAGVGGGQTGELFF. CDR3 DNA: TGCGCCAGCAGCGCTGGCGTCGGCGGGGGACAAACCGGGGAGCTGTTTTTT.

Comment on this clone: One end of the junction is discordant with germline, which a read error may explain. The gene calls are TRBV6-5 and TRBJ1-5, with D unresolved. CDR1 and CDR2 from the germline V gene are MNHEY and SVGAGI. This CDR3 comprises 13 residues. As DNA, the CDR3 is TGTGCCAGCAGTGACTCTGTAGCTCAGCCCCAGCATTTT. Translation gives CASSDSVAQPQHF.

The V gene is TRBV29-1, the J gene TRBJ1-2, with 8 bases lining up with TRBD1. This CDR3 is 12 amino acids long. CDR1 SQVTM and CDR2 ANQGSEA come from the germline V gene. As DNA, the CDR3 is TGCACCTCCTCGGACAGGGTCTATGGCTACACCTTC. It is translated as CTSSDRVYGYTF.

The chain recombines TRBV2 with TRBJ1-5, with 11 positions matching TRBD1. The CDR3 is 15 amino acids. In germline, CDR1 is SNHLY, CDR2 FYNNEI. V was pared by 6 bases and J by 6 bases, with 7 bases of the junction left unmatched. CDR3 sequence: CASSGQGASIQPQHF. Written as DNA, the CDR3 is TGTGCCAGCAGCGGACAGGGGGCTTCAATTCAGCCCCAGCATTTT.

The gene calls are TRBV4-1 and TRBJ2-5; D perhaps matches TRBD1 (6 bases). Trimming cost V 4 bases and J 5 bases, with 11 bases left between them. The CDR3 extends over 13 amino acids. Looked up from germline, CDR1 is MGHRA and CDR2 is YSYEKL. The DNA for the CDR3 is TGCGCCAGCAGCCGCAGGGGAGACGAGACCCAGTACTTC. Translated: CASSRRGDETQYF.

V usage is TRBV28 and J usage is TRBJ2-5; the match to TRBD2 covers 7 bases. With 9 bases clipped from V and 4 bases from J, the junction kept 8 bases outside the gene matches. The CDR3 totals 13 residues. The V gene's germline CDR1 is MDHEN and CDR2 SYDVKM. The CDR3 DNA reads TGTGCCAGTACCCTGGGGGGGACAGAGACCCAGTACTTC. This gives the protein CASTLGGTETQYF. Combining the CDR3 with reference TRBV28 and TRBJ2-5 gives the whole variable domain DVKVTQSSRYLVKRTGEKVFLECVQDMDHENMFWYRQDPGLGLRLIYFSYDVKMKEKGDIPEGYSVSREKKERFSLILESASTNQTSMYLCASTLGGTETQYFGPGTRLLVL.

J is TRBJ1-2 and V is TRBV10-2; no clear D. This CDR3 spans 12 amino acids. The germline gives CDR1 WSHSY, CDR2 SAAADI. The V and J ends lost 3 bases and 4 bases respectively, with 6 bases between them. In DNA form, the CDR3 reads TGCGCCAGCAGTGACCCCTCCTATGGCTACACCTTC. It codes for CASSDPSYGYTF.

This clone was observed once. The V gene is TRBV7-6, the J gene TRBJ1-1; D may be TRBD1 (6 bases). V lost 1 base and J lost 0, with 6 bases in between. The germline CDR1 and CDR2 sequences are SGHVS and FNYEAQ. The CDR3 sequence is 14 residues long. CDR3 sequence: CASSLGTVNTEAFF. CDR3 coding DNA: TGTGCCAGCAGCTTAGGGACAGTGAACACTGAAGCTTTCTTT.

This chain connects TRBV15 to TRBJ2-1; perhaps TRBD1 as D (5 bases). The CDR3 length is 14 residues. Trimming left V 4 bases short and J 7 bases short, with 14 bases between. Germline CDR1 is LNHNV and CDR2 is YYDKDF (reference sequence). CDR3 coding DNA: TGTGCCACCAGCACTCGGGCCAGACAGAATGAGCAGTTCTTC. As protein: CATSTRARQNEQFF. Filled out from reference TRBV15 and TRBJ2-1, the complete variable domain reads DAMVIQNPRYQVTQFGKPVTLSCSQTLNHNVMYWYQQKSSQAPKLLFHYYDKDFNNEADTPDNFQSRRPNTSFCFLDIRSPGLGDTAMYLCATSTRARQNEQFFGPGTRLTVL.

The V call is TRBV20-1, the J call TRBJ2-7; D perhaps matches TRBD2 (5 bases). The CDR3 loop spans 14 amino acids. CDR1 and CDR2 (germline): DFQATT, SNEGSKA (reference sequence). The V and J ends lost 3 bases and 5 bases respectively, with 17 bases between them. The CDR3 here is CSASPAGSSNEQYF. The DNA for the CDR3 is TGCAGTGCTAGTCCCGCGGGCAGCTCAAACGAGCAGTACTTC.

The V gene is TRBV2, the J gene TRBJ1-6; TRBD1 matches at 8 bases. Germline V gene lookup returns CDR1 SNHLY and CDR2 FYNNEI. The CDR3 sequence is 17 residues long. Trimming removed 1 base from V and 4 bases from J; junction bases left unmatched: 6. The CDR3 spells CASSEERTGNYNSPLHF. CDR3 DNA sequence: TGTGCCAGCAGTGAAGAGAGGACAGGGAATTATAATTCACCCCTCCACTTT.

This clone turned up a few times. The rearrangement links TRBV9 to TRBJ1-5, with TRBD1 identical over 11 bases. The CDR3 spans 15 residues. The J segment lost 7 bases and the V segment lost 4 bases, leaving 7 bases of the junction unmatched. Per the germline V gene, CDR1 is SGDLS and CDR2 is YYNGEE. In nucleotides, the CDR3 is TGTGCCAGCAGCATTTCGGGACAGGGGGACCAGCCCCAGCATTTT. Its translation is CASSISGQGDQPQHF.